These T cell receptor beta chains were read from a single sample in a study of cytomegalovirus exposure and HLA in healthy donors. The repertoire was sequenced with immunoSEQ multiplex PCR; TCRdb's copy has only in-frame clones and lacks some. The repertoire has approximately 150,000 clones, about 89% of them found once; the top ten carry 3% to 3.5%. The specimen was PBMCs. Receptors were obtained from a woman aged 18-29 years in good health and CMV-seropositive. CDR3s include the opening cysteine and the closing phenylalanine or tryptophan. A D gene is named only where the DNA matches it firmly. The size field is filled for only some rows; it gives once, few, many or a size class.

cdr3_length: 14; j_call: TRBJ1-1; d_call: NA; clone_size: NA; v_call: TRBV5-1; cdr3_nt: TGCGCCAGCAGCTTGGTAATGGCGGGCACTGAAGCTTTCTTT; cdr3_aa: CASSLVMAGTEAFF
cdr3_length: 15; j_call: TRBJ2-2; d_call: NA; clone_size: NA; v_call: TRBV18; cdr3_nt: TGTGCCAGCTCACCAGGGCAGCCGAACACCGGGGAGCTGTTTTTT; cdr3_aa: CASSPGQPNTGELFF
cdr3_length: 13; j_call: TRBJ2-2; d_call: TRBD2; clone_size: NA; v_call: TRBV6-5; cdr3_nt: TGTGCCAGCATCCCCGGGGGGACCGGGGAGCTGTTTTTT; cdr3_aa: CASIPGGTGELFF
cdr3_length: 15; j_call: TRBJ2-7; d_call: NA; clone_size: NA; v_call: TRBV9; cdr3_nt: TGTGCCAGCAGCGTAGGATGGGAGGAAGAGTACGAGCAGTACTTC; cdr3_aa: CASSVGWEEEYEQYF
cdr3_length: 12; j_call: TRBJ2-7; d_call: NA; clone_size: once; v_call: TRBV6-1; cdr3_nt: TGTGCCAGCAGTGAAACGGGATCTGGGCAGTACTTC; cdr3_aa: CASSETGSGQYF
cdr3_length: 13; j_call: TRBJ2-3; d_call: TRBD2; clone_size: NA; v_call: TRBV7-2; cdr3_nt: TGTGCCAGCAGACGGACTAGCGGGAGTCTGCAGTATTTT; cdr3_aa: CASRRTSGSLQYF
cdr3_length: 15; j_call: TRBJ2-3; d_call: TRBD2; clone_size: NA; v_call: TRBV7-9; cdr3_nt: TGTGCCAGCAGCTCGTACGGGACTAACACAGATACGCAGTATTTT; cdr3_aa: CASSSYGTNTDTQYF
cdr3_length: 13; j_call: TRBJ1-2; d_call: NA; clone_size: NA; v_call: TRBV7-9; cdr3_nt: TGTGCCAGCAGCGCTCAACAGGGATATGGCTACACCTTC; cdr3_aa: CASSAQQGYGYTF
cdr3_length: 14; j_call: TRBJ2-2; d_call: NA; clone_size: few; v_call: TRBV5-6; cdr3_nt: TGTGCCAGCAGCCGCAGGGGTGGCACCGGGGAGCTGTTTTTT; cdr3_aa: CASSRRGGTGELFF
cdr3_length: 19; j_call: TRBJ1-1; d_call: TRBD1; clone_size: NA; v_call: TRBV4-1; cdr3_nt: TGCGCCAGCAGCCAAGGGCCCATTAGGACAGGACCTATGAACACTGAAGCTTTCTTT; cdr3_aa: CASSQGPIRTGPMNTEAFF
cdr3_length: 13; j_call: TRBJ1-1; d_call: NA; clone_size: NA; v_call: TRBV6-1; cdr3_nt: TGTGCCAGCAGGGCCGGACAGTACACTGAAGCTTTCTTT; cdr3_aa: CASRAGQYTEAFF
cdr3_length: 13; j_call: TRBJ2-7; d_call: NA; clone_size: NA; v_call: TRBV28; cdr3_nt: TGTGCCAGCAGGGAACCAGGCAGGGGAGATATGAACTTC; cdr3_aa: CASREPGRGDMNF
cdr3_length: 17; j_call: TRBJ1-5; d_call: NA; clone_size: NA; v_call: TRBV4-1; cdr3_nt: TGCGCCAGCAGCCAAGGGGGACCACAGGCGGGGTATCAGCCCCAGCATTTT; cdr3_aa: CASSQGGPQAGYQPQHF
cdr3_length: 16; j_call: TRBJ1-5; d_call: TRBD1; clone_size: NA; v_call: TRBV7-8; cdr3_nt: TGTGCCAGCAGCTTAGCGCGGTGGGACAGAGATCAGCCCCAGCATTTT; cdr3_aa: CASSLARWDRDQPQHF
cdr3_length: 16; j_call: TRBJ2-7; d_call: TRBD2; clone_size: few; v_call: TRBV11-2; cdr3_nt: TGTGCCAGCAAGGGACTAGCGGGAGGGCCGGAAGACGAGCAGTACTTC; cdr3_aa: CASKGLAGGPEDEQYF
cdr3_length: 16; j_call: TRBJ1-2; d_call: NA; clone_size: NA; v_call: TRBV29-1; cdr3_nt: TGCAGCGTTGAAGTAGAGGCAGTCACCTTCGGCTATGGCTACACCTTC; cdr3_aa: CSVEVEAVTFGYGYTF
cdr3_length: 14; j_call: TRBJ1-2; d_call: TRBD1; clone_size: NA; v_call: TRBV28; cdr3_nt: TGTGCCAGCACTCCTACAGGGGGGGACTATGGCTACACCTTC; cdr3_aa: CASTPTGGDYGYTF
cdr3_length: 15; j_call: TRBJ2-2; d_call: TRBD2; clone_size: NA; v_call: TRBV12-5; cdr3_nt: TGTGCTAGTGCCCCAGCGGGAGTGAACACCGGGGAGCTGTTTTTT; cdr3_aa: CASAPAGVNTGELFF
cdr3_length: 14; j_call: TRBJ2-3; d_call: TRBD2; clone_size: NA; v_call: TRBV19; cdr3_nt: TGTGCCAGTAGTAGACTAGCGAGCACAGATACGCAGTATTTT; cdr3_aa: CASSRLASTDTQYF
cdr3_length: 19; j_call: TRBJ2-3; d_call: TRBD2; clone_size: NA; v_call: TRBV19; cdr3_nt: TGTGCCAGCCACTCACTTCGGGGAGGGAGCGGAGGGGGCACAGATACGCAGTATTTT; cdr3_aa: CASHSLRGGSGGGTDTQYF
cdr3_length: 14; j_call: TRBJ2-7; d_call: TRBD2; clone_size: NA; v_call: TRBV2; cdr3_nt: TGTGCCAGCAGGAAACCGGGACTAGCTTACGAGCAGTACTTC; cdr3_aa: CASRKPGLAYEQYF
cdr3_length: 12; j_call: TRBJ2-3; d_call: NA; clone_size: once; v_call: TRBV29-1; cdr3_nt: TGCAGCGGGGAGGTCGGGGCAGATACGCAGTATTTT; cdr3_aa: CSGEVGADTQYF
cdr3_length: 14; j_call: TRBJ1-2; d_call: TRBD1; clone_size: few; v_call: TRBV6-5; cdr3_nt: TGTGCCAGCAGCCGACAGGGGGCGGTCTATGGCTACACCTTC; cdr3_aa: CASSRQGAVYGYTF
cdr3_length: 13; j_call: TRBJ1-2; d_call: NA; clone_size: NA; v_call: TRBV9; cdr3_nt: TGTGCCAGCAGCCCCTGGGCAACAGATGGCTACACCTTC; cdr3_aa: CASSPWATDGYTF
cdr3_length: 20; j_call: TRBJ2-7; d_call: NA; clone_size: NA; v_call: TRBV1; cdr3_nt: TGCACCAGCAGCCAAGCTAAGGATTTTCCGGGACAGTCATCCAGCCACGAGCAGTACTTC; cdr3_aa: CTSSQAKDFPGQSSSHEQYF
cdr3_length: 13; j_call: TRBJ2-5; d_call: TRBD1; clone_size: NA; v_call: TRBV6-6; cdr3_nt: TGTGCCAGCAGCGACACAGGGGGAGAGACCCAGTACTTC; cdr3_aa: CASSDTGGETQYF
cdr3_length: 18; j_call: TRBJ1-1; d_call: TRBD1; clone_size: once; v_call: TRBV4-3; cdr3_nt: TGCGCCAGCAGCCAAGATCTTGTTACGACAGGGGTGAACACTGAAGCTTTCTTT; cdr3_aa: CASSQDLVTTGVNTEAFF
cdr3_length: 13; j_call: TRBJ2-5; d_call: TRBD1; clone_size: NA; v_call: TRBV14; cdr3_nt: TGTGCCAGCAGTAGACAGGGGGCAGAGACCCAGTACTTC; cdr3_aa: CASSRQGAETQYF
cdr3_length: 14; j_call: TRBJ1-3; d_call: NA; clone_size: NA; v_call: TRBV28; cdr3_nt: TGTGCCAGCAGTTTACGGGGATCTGGAAACACCATATATTTT; cdr3_aa: CASSLRGSGNTIYF
cdr3_length: 17; j_call: TRBJ1-5; d_call: NA; clone_size: NA; v_call: TRBV19; cdr3_nt: TGTGCCAGTAGTACCGAAGGGGCACTAGCTTACAATCAGCCCCAGCATTTT; cdr3_aa: CASSTEGALAYNQPQHF
cdr3_length: 14; j_call: TRBJ2-7; d_call: TRBD1; clone_size: NA; v_call: TRBV2; cdr3_nt: TGTGCCAGCGTCAATTCGACAGGGTCCTACGAGCAGTACTTC; cdr3_aa: CASVNSTGSYEQYF
cdr3_length: 16; j_call: TRBJ2-3; d_call: TRBD1; clone_size: NA; v_call: TRBV5-1; cdr3_nt: TGCGCCAGCAGCTTGGAGGGGGCTTCTGGCACAGATACGCAGTATTTT; cdr3_aa: CASSLEGASGTDTQYF
cdr3_length: 14; j_call: TRBJ2-3; d_call: TRBD1; clone_size: NA; v_call: TRBV29-1; cdr3_nt: TGCAGCGTTGAAGAGGGACAGGCCACAGATACGCAGTATTTT; cdr3_aa: CSVEEGQATDTQYF
cdr3_length: 17; j_call: TRBJ1-1; d_call: NA; clone_size: NA; v_call: TRBV29-1; cdr3_nt: TGCAGCGTTGAAGATCCGTCCAGCTATAGCATGAACACTGAAGCTTTCTTT; cdr3_aa: CSVEDPSSYSMNTEAFF
cdr3_length: 12; j_call: TRBJ2-7; d_call: NA; clone_size: NA; v_call: TRBV2; cdr3_nt: TGTGCCAGCTCCTTAGGGGCATACGAGCAGTACTTC; cdr3_aa: CASSLGAYEQYF
cdr3_length: 16; j_call: TRBJ2-2; d_call: TRBD2; clone_size: once; v_call: TRBV4-1; cdr3_nt: TGCGCCAGCAGCCCCGCTAGCGGGAGTAACACCGGGGAGCTGTTTTTT; cdr3_aa: CASSPASGSNTGELFF
cdr3_length: 16; j_call: TRBJ2-3; d_call: NA; clone_size: NA; v_call: TRBV19; cdr3_nt: TGTGCCAGTAGAGGTGGAAGTTTACTCGGGGGAGATACGCAGTATTTT; cdr3_aa: CASRGGSLLGGDTQYF
cdr3_length: 14; j_call: TRBJ1-1; d_call: TRBD1; clone_size: NA; v_call: TRBV4-3; cdr3_nt: TGCGCCAGCAGCGTTTCAGGGGGGAGAGCTGAAGCTTTCTTT; cdr3_aa: CASSVSGGRAEAFF
cdr3_length: 16; j_call: TRBJ2-2; d_call: TRBD1; clone_size: NA; v_call: TRBV28; cdr3_nt: TGTGCCAGCAGTTCGCGACAGGGGATCAACACCGGGGAGCTGTTTTTT; cdr3_aa: CASSSRQGINTGELFF
cdr3_length: 12; j_call: TRBJ1-1; d_call: NA; clone_size: NA; v_call: TRBV19; cdr3_nt: TGTGCCAGTAGTAGAGTGAACACTGAAGCTTTCTTT; cdr3_aa: CASSRVNTEAFF
cdr3_length: 16; j_call: TRBJ2-1; d_call: TRBD2; clone_size: few; v_call: TRBV11-2; cdr3_nt: TGTGCCAGCAGCTTAATAGTTGGACTAGGTGACAATGAGCAGTTCTTC; cdr3_aa: CASSLIVGLGDNEQFF
cdr3_length: 14; j_call: TRBJ1-2; d_call: NA; clone_size: NA; v_call: TRBV13; cdr3_nt: TGTGCCAGCGAAGGGCACAGGGAAAACTATGGCTACACCTTC; cdr3_aa: CASEGHRENYGYTF
cdr3_length: 13; j_call: TRBJ2-5; d_call: NA; clone_size: NA; v_call: TRBV4-1; cdr3_nt: TGCGCCAGCAGCCAGTCTGTCCGGGAGACCCAGTACTTC; cdr3_aa: CASSQSVRETQYF
cdr3_length: 14; j_call: TRBJ2-1; d_call: TRBD2; clone_size: NA; v_call: TRBV30; cdr3_nt: TGTGCCTGGAGCGAAGCGGGAGTCTACAATGAGCAGTTCTTC; cdr3_aa: CAWSEAGVYNEQFF
cdr3_length: 15; j_call: TRBJ1-2; d_call: TRBD1; clone_size: few; v_call: TRBV11-2; cdr3_nt: TGTGCCAGCAGCCGACAGGGGGCCAGTGGCTATGGCTACACCTTC; cdr3_aa: CASSRQGASGYGYTF
cdr3_length: 16; j_call: TRBJ2-1; d_call: TRBD1; clone_size: NA; v_call: TRBV5-1; cdr3_nt: TGCGCCAGCAGCTTGGCTACGGGACAGTTCTACAATGAGCAGTTCTTC; cdr3_aa: CASSLATGQFYNEQFF
cdr3_length: 16; j_call: TRBJ2-1; d_call: TRBD2; clone_size: NA; v_call: TRBV7-2; cdr3_nt: TGTGCCAGCAGCTTAGAAGGGACTAGCGGGAGCTATGAGCAGTTCTTC; cdr3_aa: CASSLEGTSGSYEQFF
cdr3_length: 14; j_call: TRBJ1-1; d_call: NA; clone_size: NA; v_call: TRBV19; cdr3_nt: TGTGCCAGTAGTACGCCTCTATGGGGGCGTGAAGCTTTCTTT; cdr3_aa: CASSTPLWGREAFF
cdr3_length: 15; j_call: TRBJ2-2; d_call: NA; clone_size: NA; v_call: TRBV5-1; cdr3_nt: TGCGCCAGCAGCCCGGGACATTCGAACACCGGGGAGCTGTTTTTT; cdr3_aa: CASSPGHSNTGELFF
cdr3_length: 15; j_call: TRBJ2-3; d_call: NA; clone_size: NA; v_call: TRBV9; cdr3_nt: TGTGCCAGCAGCGTAGGTCCTAGAAGCACAGATACGCAGTATTTT; cdr3_aa: CASSVGPRSTDTQYF
cdr3_length: 15; j_call: TRBJ2-1; d_call: NA; clone_size: NA; v_call: TRBV30; cdr3_nt: TGTGCCTGGAGTGGGAGGGCAGGCTCCTACAATGAGCAGTTCTTC; cdr3_aa: CAWSGRAGSYNEQFF
cdr3_length: 14; j_call: TRBJ2-3; d_call: TRBD2; clone_size: NA; v_call: TRBV19; cdr3_nt: TGTGCCAGTAGTAAGCGGGAGGGCGGAGATACGCAGTATTTT; cdr3_aa: CASSKREGGDTQYF
cdr3_length: 14; j_call: TRBJ1-1; d_call: NA; clone_size: NA; v_call: TRBV5-1; cdr3_nt: TGCGCCAGCACGGGAGGGTTGGTGAACACTGAAGCTTTCTTT; cdr3_aa: CASTGGLVNTEAFF
cdr3_length: 13; j_call: TRBJ2-4; d_call: TRBD2; clone_size: few; v_call: TRBV28; cdr3_nt: TGTGCCAGCAGTACGGCTAGCGGAAACATTCAGTACTTC; cdr3_aa: CASSTASGNIQYF
cdr3_length: 15; j_call: TRBJ2-7; d_call: TRBD2; clone_size: NA; v_call: TRBV6-1; cdr3_nt: TGTGCCAGCAGCTCGGGACTAGCGGGAGGGAGCGAGCAGTACTTC; cdr3_aa: CASSSGLAGGSEQYF